Shown below are 20 T cell receptor beta chains from a single sample sequenced in a study of OX40 agonist ivuxolimab in advanced cancers. Assay used: immunoSEQ multiplex PCR; TCRdb lists only in-frame clones, some missing. The sample gives roughly 70,000 clones, around 82% of which show up once; 5% is in the top ten. The starting material was CD4+ or CD8+ T cells sorted from blood, obtained in a trial of the OX40 agonist ivuxolimab. Receptor source: an adult with an advanced solid tumor such as melanoma, head and neck, liver or kidney cancer.

V usage is TRBV2 and J usage is TRBJ2-7; D might be TRBD1 (5 bases). Germline values: CDR1 SNHLY, CDR2 FYNNEI. This CDR3 has 12 residues. The germline V and J ends were trimmed by 6 bases and 5 bases, with 11 bases remaining between them. The CDR3 DNA reads as TGTGCCAGCAGCCCTCAGGGAAACGAGCAGTACTTC. It specifies CASSPQGNEQYF. The complete variable domain, with remaining parts taken from reference TRBV2 and TRBJ2-7, reads EPEVTQTPSHQVTQMGQEVILRCVPISNHLYFYWYRQILGQKVEFLVSFYNNEISEKSEIFDDQFSVERPDGSNFTLKIRSTKLEDSAMYFCASSPQGNEQYFGPGTRLTVT.

The chain combines TRBV10-3 with TRBJ2-2, with unresolved D. CDR3 length equals 11 residues. From germline, CDR1 is ENHRY and CDR2 SYGVKD. V was shortened by 2 bases and J by 13 bases, with 8 bases between the two germline ends. As DNA, the CDR3 is TGTGCCATCAGTGAGGACGGAAGGCTGTTTTTT. Protein product: CAISEDGRLFF.

The chain combines TRBV5-1 with TRBJ2-7; no reliable D call. This CDR3 spans 14 amino acids. The germline gives CDR1 SGHRS, CDR2 YFSETQ. The ends were cut back, 4 bases at V and 1 base at J, with 12 bases in the middle. The CDR3 DNA is TGCGCCAGCAGCAGCGACTCCAATTCCTACGAGCAGTACTTC. This gives the protein CASSSDSNSYEQYF.

This clone came up once. The DNA of the CDR3 is TGTGCCAGCAGCCCCCGGCCGGGGGGAGACACTGAAGCTTTCTTT. Residues: CASSPRPGGDTEAFF. This chain connects TRBV5-4 to TRBJ1-1; a weak D match, TRBD1 (5 bases). Germline V gene data show CDR1 as SGHNT and CDR2 as YYREEE (reference sequence). V lost 4 bases, J lost 3 bases, and 16 bases lay in between. This CDR3 has 15 amino acids.

This clone was recorded only once. V usage is TRBV7-6 and J usage is TRBJ2-7; 12 bases align to TRBD1. After removal of 3 bases from V and 6 bases from J, the junction contained 15 bases not matched to a gene. Germline CDR1 reads SGHVS; CDR2 reads FNYEAQ. The CDR3 runs 18 residues. In DNA form, the CDR3 reads TGTGCCAGCAGCTTCGGGACAGGGGGCGCGGGACTAGCTGGCGAGCAGTACTTC. Its protein is CASSFGTGGAGLAGEQYF.

V usage is TRBV28 and J usage is TRBJ1-5; TRBD1 matches at 7 bases. The V segment lost 3 bases and the J segment 6 bases; nucleotides outside the gene matches: 5. This CDR3 comprises 14 residues. CDR1 and CDR2 (germline): MDHEN, SYDVKM. The CDR3 sequence is CASSFDRAAQPQHF. CDR3 sequence (DNA): TGTGCCAGCAGTTTCGACAGGGCGGCTCAGCCCCAGCATTTT.

This clone was recorded a few times. The chain is built from TRBV4-3 and TRBJ2-5; 8 bases match TRBD1. Germline values: CDR1 LGHNA, CDR2 YSLEER. The CDR3 runs 17 residues. Trimming cost V 4 bases and J 5 bases; bases outside gene matches: 15. Here the CDR3 DNA reads TGCGCCAGCAGCCGCACGCACTTTGACAGGGGCGTGGAGACCCAGTACTTC. Its protein is CASSRTHFDRGVETQYF.

The chain is built from TRBV27 and TRBJ2-3, with 11 bases that match TRBD2. With 5 bases clipped from V and 1 base from J, the junction kept 5 bases outside the gene matches. This CDR3 comprises 16 residues. In germline, CDR1 is MNHEY, CDR2 SMNVEV (reference sequence). The CDR3 bases are TGTGCCAGCAGTAGACCGGGACTAGCGGGCACAGATACGCAGTATTTT. It is translated as CASSRPGLAGTDTQYF.

J is TRBJ2-5 and V is TRBV4-3; no reliable D call. The CDR3 contains 14 residues. Between the trimmed V and J ends, which lost 1 base and 0 bases, there was a span of 6 bases. Germline values: CDR1 LGHNA, CDR2 YSLEER. CDR3 nucleotides: TGCGCCAGCAGCCAAGTTCGATACCAAGAGACCCAGTACTTC. Translated: CASSQVRYQETQYF.

V and J are TRBV5-4 and TRBJ2-1, with 9 bases matching TRBD2. The CDR3 sequence is 15 residues long. Germline V lookup: CDR1 SGHNT, CDR2 YYREEE (reference sequence). J was trimmed by 6 bases and V by 1 base; bases with no gene match: 5. The CDR3 region is CASSLKAGGLNEQFF. The CDR3, as DNA: TGTGCCAGCAGCTTGAAGGCGGGGGGGCTCAATGAGCAGTTCTTC.

This sequence joins TRBV15 and TRBJ1-2; D ambiguous. The CDR3 runs to 13 residues. Germline V lookup: CDR1 LNHNV, CDR2 YYDKDF (reference sequence). V was cut by 0 bases and J by 2 bases, with 4 bases left in between. The CDR3 nucleotides read TGTGCCACCAGCAGAGATTACAACTATGGCTACACCTTC. Amino acid sequence: CATSRDYNYGYTF.

CDR3 in amino acids: CATSRGLTSGGLANTGELFF. CDR3 nucleotides: TGTGCCACCAGCAGAGGCTTGACTAGCGGGGGCCTCGCGAACACCGGGGAGCTGTTTTTT. The chain couples TRBV15 to TRBJ2-2; 12 positions agree with TRBD2. The V gene's germline CDR1 is LNHNV and CDR2 YYDKDF (reference sequence). V shed 1 base and J 0 bases; nucleotides not matched to a gene: 9. The CDR3 runs to 20 residues.

The V call is TRBV19, the J call TRBJ1-5; 7 positions match TRBD1. From germline, CDR1 is LNHDA and CDR2 SQIVND (reference sequence). V gave up 2 bases and J gave up 6 bases; unmatched junction bases: 10. CDR3 length: 16 amino acids. In DNA, the CDR3 is TGTGCCAGTAGTATAACTGCACAGGGGACCTTTCAGCCCCAGCATTTT. Translation: CASSITAQGTFQPQHF.

This clone was recorded many times. The V call is TRBV18, the J call TRBJ2-2, with TRBD2 matching over 8 bases. The germline V gene encodes CDR1 KGHSH and CDR2 LQKENI. V was clipped by 0 bases and J by 6 bases; unmatched bases: 12. The CDR3 length is 18 residues. This CDR3 is CASSPPLVAGWRAGELFF. The CDR3 DNA reads TGTGCCAGCTCACCACCGCTGGTAGCGGGATGGCGGGCCGGGGAGCTGTTTTTT.

The rearrangement joins TRBV6-5 to TRBJ1-5; possibly TRBD1 for D (5 bases). The CDR3 length is 13 residues. Trimming took 4 bases from V and 7 from J, leaving 11 bases between them. CDR1 and CDR2 from the germline V gene are MNHEY and SVGAGI. The CDR3 sequence: CASSSIRDQPQHF. The CDR3 DNA follows: TGTGCCAGCAGTTCAATCAGGGACCAGCCCCAGCATTTT.

This clone was counted between two and nine times. V gene TRBV4-2 combines with J gene TRBJ1-4; D gene uncertain. Per germline, CDR1 LGHNA and CDR2 YNFKEQ. CDR3 size: 13 residues. Trimming stripped 2 bases from V and 8 bases from J, with 9 bases between. The CDR3 DNA follows: TGTGCCAGCAGCCAACCCCGTGGAGAAAAACTGTTTTTT. The encoded protein is CASSQPRGEKLFF.

The chain is built from TRBV5-1 and TRBJ2-1, with 11 bases identical to TRBD2. Germline CDR1 reads SGHRS; CDR2 reads YFSETQ. Germline trimming cut 1 base from V and 2 bases from J; bases unmatched to any gene: 5. This CDR3 has 17 residues. In DNA, the CDR3 is TGCGCCAGCAGCTTGACCATACTAGCGGGAGCCTACAATGAGCAGTTCTTC. Its translation: CASSLTILAGAYNEQFF.

This clone was seen more than once but under ten times. This same CDR3 is encoded by further DNA sequences in the sample. The gene calls are TRBV4-1 and TRBJ2-1; the match to TRBD2 covers 13 bases. The CDR3 is 15 residues long. Trimming at V came to 6 bases and at J to 7 bases, leaving 6 bases not matched to a gene. The germline gives CDR1 MGHRA, CDR2 YSYEKL. This CDR3 is CASSPGLAGANEQFF. The CDR3 DNA sequence: TGCGCCAGCAGTCCCGGACTAGCGGGAGCAAATGAGCAGTTCTTC.

This sequence joins TRBV2 and TRBJ1-1; 8 nucleotides match TRBD1. The germline CDR1 and CDR2 sequences are SNHLY and FYNNEI. The CDR3 runs 15 residues. V was pared by 7 bases and J by 0 bases, with 7 bases of the junction left unmatched. The CDR3 region is CASKRTGTLNTEAFF. The CDR3 DNA reads TGTGCCAGCAAAAGGACAGGGACGTTGAACACTGAAGCTTTCTTT.

This chain connects TRBV4-3 to TRBJ2-7; D not resolved. In germline, CDR1 is LGHNA, CDR2 YSLEER. The ends were cut back, 0 bases at V and 2 bases at J, with 8 bases in the middle. There are 14 residues in the CDR3. CDR3 nucleotides: TGCGCCAGCAGCCAAGATCCCAGCCCCTACGAGCAGTACTTC. The encoded protein is CASSQDPSPYEQYF.